The clone carrying this T cell receptor (beta chain) was recorded only once. The antigen is not known. Germline lookup yields CDR1 MGHRA and CDR2 YSYEKL. Trimming took 0 bases from V and 5 from J, leaving 13 bases between them. The CDR3 runs 15 residues. This entry comes from a study of beta chain features in type 1 diabetes. Study conclusions and caveats: Among patients with Type 1 diabetes, TCRB CDR3s were moderately but significantly shorter in every one of the four CD4+ subsets. PCR might pick shorter templates more often, in the same way for patients and controls. Within patients, naive, central memory and Treg TCRB repertoires seemed more similar than within healthy donors. Diminished insertions and augmented deletions at VDJ junctions characterized type 1 diabetes patients.

Investigators reverse transcribed all isolated RNA, so they sequenced expressed TCRB transcripts. Method: immunoSEQ multiplex PCR; TCRdb's copy keeps in-frame clones and lacks some. The profile covers some 170,000 clones, with roughly 59% appearing a single time and 0.08% to 0.095% taken by the ten largest. The sequence was collected from a man in his thirties or forties with type 1 diabetes. The chain carries TRBV4-1 and TRBJ2-5; no definite D call. The sequenced sample consisted of naive CD4+ T cells from blood. CDR3 nucleotide sequence: TGCGCCAGCAGCCAAGATGGCGTTACACGGGAGACCCAGTACTTC. This gives the protein CASSQDGVTRETQYF.